The 8 T cell receptor beta chains below all came from one sample that was sequenced in a study of blood T cell repertoires in COVID-19. Assay used: immunoSEQ multiplex PCR; TCRdb lists only in-frame clones, some missing. The repertoire consists of about 260,000 clones, with 86% occurring once and the leading ten covering over 1.5%. Sequenced material: peripheral blood. All receptors derive from a man aged 25-45 years with active or convalescent COVID-19.

The V gene is TRBV5-1, the J gene TRBJ1-4, with D possibly matching TRBD1 (5 bases). The CDR3 is 14 amino acids. Germline V lookup: CDR1 SGHRS, CDR2 YFSETQ. Trimming removed 3 bases from V and 6 bases from J, with 12 bases in between. The CDR3, as DNA: TGCGCCAGCAGCTATAGTCAGGGCGATGAAAAACTGTTTTTT. It codes for CASSYSQGDEKLFF.

The rearrangement joins TRBV19 to TRBJ2-3, with D perhaps matching TRBD1 (8 bases). The V gene lost 5 bases and the J gene lost 3 bases, with 15 bases spanning the gap. Germline V gene data show CDR1 as LNHDA and CDR2 as SQIVND (reference sequence). CDR3 length equals 15 residues. The CDR3 loop is CASSVTGEGTDTQYF. DNA of the CDR3: TGTGCCAGTAGTGTGACAGGGGAGGGGACAGATACGCAGTATTTT.

The V call is TRBV5-8, the J call TRBJ1-4; D might be TRBD1 (6 bases). Per germline, CDR1 SGHTS and CDR2 YDEGEE. The CDR3 totals 14 residues. V was clipped by 1 base and J by 4 bases, with 8 bases between them. The DNA of the CDR3 is TGTGCCAGCAGCTTGTACAGGGATAATGAAAAACTGTTTTTT. Translation gives CASSLYRDNEKLFF.

The rearrangement links TRBV9 to TRBJ2-1, with 12 nucleotides matching TRBD2. CDR1 is SGDLS, CDR2 YYNGEE, per germline. The V segment lost 3 bases and the J segment 8 bases; nucleotides outside the gene matches: 6. CDR3 length: 15 residues. The CDR3 sequence: CASSAASGGADEQFF. The DNA of the CDR3 is TGTGCCAGCAGCGCGGCTAGCGGGGGGGCCGATGAGCAGTTCTTC.

The rearrangement joins TRBV7-9 to TRBJ2-1, with 10 nucleotides matching TRBD2. J lost 5 bases, V lost 3 bases, and 4 bases had no gene match. Germline V gives CDR1 SEHNR, CDR2 FQNEAQ (reference sequence). The CDR3 consists of 15 residues. The CDR3 loop is CASSLGTSDNNEQFF. The CDR3, as DNA: TGTGCCAGCAGCTTGGGGACTAGCGATAACAATGAGCAGTTCTTC. Based on the CDR3 plus reference TRBV7-9 and TRBJ2-1, the full variable domain is DTGVSQNPRHKITKRGQNVTFRCDPISEHNRLYWYRQTLGQGPEFLTYFQNEAQLEKSRLLSDRFSAERPKGSFSTLEIQRTEQGDSAMYLCASSLGTSDNNEQFFGPGTRLTVL.

V is TRBV18 and J is TRBJ1-5; tentative D call: TRBD1 (6 bases). Germline V lookup: CDR1 KGHSH, CDR2 LQKENI. The V and J ends lost 3 bases and 0 bases respectively, with 12 bases between them. This CDR3 spans 16 amino acids. The CDR3 sequence: CASSPPGGHSNQPQHF. In DNA form, the CDR3 reads TGTGCCAGCTCACCGCCGGGGGGACATAGCAATCAGCCCCAGCATTTT. Full variable domain (outside the CDR3, taken from reference TRBV18 and TRBJ1-5): NAGVMQNPRHLVRRRGQEARLRCSPMKGHSHVYWYRQLPEEGLKFMVYLQKENIIDESGMPKERFSAEFPKEGPSILRIQQVVRGDSAAYFCASSPPGGHSNQPQHFGDGTRLSIL.

This CDR3 reads CASGWDREETQYF. CDR3 DNA: TGTGCCAGTGGGTGGGACAGAGAAGAGACCCAGTACTTC. This rearrangement joins TRBV2 to TRBJ2-5, with TRBD1 matching 7 bases. Trimming cost V 9 bases and J 3 bases; bases outside gene matches: 7. Germline loops: CDR1 SNHLY, CDR2 FYNNEI. The CDR3 is 13 residues long.

The chain links TRBV6-1 to TRBJ1-2; a possible D gene is TRBD1 (5 bases). V was cut by 3 bases and J by 4 bases, with 9 bases left in between. CDR1 is MNHNS, CDR2 SASEGT, per germline. CDR3 length equals 13 residues. In nucleotides, the CDR3 is TGTGCCAGCAGTGACAGGGTCACCTATGGCTACACCTTC. Protein: CASSDRVTYGYTF.